This T cell receptor beta chain was captured in a study of cytomegalovirus exposure and HLA in healthy donors (dated by TCRdb to the late 2010s). As for the study more broadly: An earlier analysis of fewer than 750 of the donors reported 250 to 350 Gb of sequence data and 117 million unique TCR beta sequences obtained from about 179 million T cells. An earlier analysis of around 540 of the donors applied high-throughput TCR beta sequencing to assess whether each TCR beta V gene segment acted as functional or pseudogenic. A later genetic analysis used genome-wide SNP genotypes for about 65% of the roughly 670 donors, treating that subset as a discovery cohort. Of the 300 to 450 genotyped donors, approximately 81% were placed in the genetic ancestry cluster associated with self-reported Caucasian donors. To predict cytomegalovirus infection status, the study brought together high-throughput TCR immunosequencing, statistical association of individual TCRs with disease status, and machine learning. Around 330 gigabases of sequencing data and roughly 80 million unique TCR sequences made up an early release that covered approximately 650 HLA-typed donors. The number of donors typed differed by locus, with 629-630 for A, B, C, DRB1 and DQB1, 522 for DQA1, over 600 for DPA1, and 472 for DPB1. On average, about 240,000 unique TCR beta nucleotide sequences were sequenced per donor among 398 genotyped donors of the cohort, with roughly 18% of those sequences being non-productive. The T cell repertoires of some 670 subjects were profiled by immunosequencing and related to cytomegalovirus serostatus. All discovery cohort repertoires had been generated using a single sequencing platform. Along with the approximately 650-subject first cohort, a separate validation cohort of over a hundred different subjects was used. A later analysis re-examined previously published TCR beta repertoires from roughly 720 donors and added high-resolution HLA genotyping to investigate patterns of TCR occurrence. Because of strong linkage in the cohort, roughly five DR-DQ haplotypes were treated as single units for association and clustering. Donor age, sex, ethnicity and CMV serostatus were collected together with the repertoire data. Rather than using new phenotypic data, the later analysis identified candidate immune exposures from TCR beta sequences and from how often those sequences occurred across donors. HLA typing covered class I and class II loci at four-digit resolution. The study was designed to test whether signatures of past pathogen exposure could be identified by cataloging public T cell receptors. Here is what the overall study found, with its caveats: The only immune exposure information available for the cohort was CMV serostatus. Across donors, most TCR sequences were observed very rarely, whereas some public TCRs were present in many individuals. A few of the identified cytomegalovirus-associated TCR beta chains were confirmed in vitro to be specific for cytomegalovirus antigens. According to a later analysis, parvovirus B19, influenza, CMV and Epstein-Barr virus appeared linked to several top co-occurrence clusters. In an earlier analysis of over 550 of the donors, most TCR beta V segments were observed in productive rearrangements about 87% or about 30% of the time, broadly matching IMGT annotations. In a later analysis, around 17,000 TCR beta sequences were associated with specific HLA alleles at a false discovery rate of 0.05. Strong co-occurrence of HLA alleles, especially DR and DQ, made assigning TCR associations to individual alleles difficult. The study listed 170 or so TCR beta chains as associated with cytomegalovirus. In this cohort, only TCR beta chains were sequenced, and detectable features were limited by the absence of alpha or paired-chain data. In a later analysis, HLA-associated TCR beta chains were found to be more clonally expanded and to have lower generation probabilities than equally common non-associated chains. According to a later analysis, most CMV-associated TCR beta chains appeared to be HLA-restricted, and the HLA associations seemed to be driven largely by CMV exposure. In a later genetic analysis, fewer N-insertions in productive TCRs were reported among donors in an Asian-associated ancestry cluster than the roughly 700-donor mean. An association between a missense DCLRE1C variant and V-gene and J-gene trimming of TCR beta chains was found in a later genetic analysis and replicated in an independent cohort. The classifier was reported to diagnose cytomegalovirus status with high specificity and sensitivity in both the original cohort and the validation cohort. Some IMGT-functional V segments, including TRBV6-2 and TRBV6-3, could not be distinguished by the 87-base-pair reads and were therefore excluded. The earlier analysis of almost 600 of the donors excluded roughly 17 rarely observed V segments, including chromosome 9 orphons, because counts were too low. Linkage disequilibrium might explain the correlated functional status among segregating V segments, but an unknown experimental factor could not be excluded. The sequencing pipeline was judged likely to have produced a cluster of highly shared sequence variants as a technical artifact. The presence/absence analyses assumed that sequencing depth was roughly uniform across donors, and that assumption may not be true. According to a later analysis, TCR association rates differed among HLA loci, with DRB1 alleles showing the most associated TCRs and HLA-C alleles showing the fewest. A further reported finding was that TCR beta sequences accurately predicted the HLA-A and HLA-B alleles for most subjects in the first cohort. Because HLA typing was missing for some donors at each locus, association tests included only the typed subset. The authors suggested that the approach could potentially be extended to other disease states and immunological phenotypes.

Library preparation employed the immunoSEQ multiplex PCR assay. The multiplex PCR relied on a mix of 60 forward primers for TCR Vbeta segments and 13 reverse primers for TCR Jbeta segments. The CDR3 region of rearranged TCR beta genes was amplified from genomic DNA with a multiplex PCR assay. The Illumina HiSeq System was used to sequence the amplified TCR beta libraries as 87-base-pair reads. Per the source publication's procedure: Across the 600 to 700 repertoires, a later analysis counted 60 million to 90 million unique TCR beta chains, approximately 10 million of which were shared by at least two donors. A nearest-neighbor algorithm error-corrected the raw reads and collapsed the reads into unique sequences, merging closely related sequences to remove PCR and sequencing errors. To assign V, D and J gene segments, CDR3 sequences were aligned to IMGT reference sequences. Each retained sequence needed at least a six-nucleotide match to both a V gene segment and a J gene segment. A rearrangement was called productive if the CDR3 had no stop codons and remained in frame with V and J, and every other rearrangement was called non-productive. CDR3 was defined by IMGT convention, running from the second conserved V-encoded cysteine to the conserved J-encoded phenylalanine. In an earlier analysis of 587 of the donors, sequences lacking an unambiguous match to a single V gene segment were excluded. An earlier analysis of 450 to 650 of the donors called V segments functional above 56.7% productive rearrangements and segregating when the between-donor standard deviation exceeded 5%. A statistical classification framework was built to diagnose cytomegalovirus status from the catalog of TCR beta chain sequences. In a later analysis, TCR nucleotide sequences were compared against IMGT/GENE-DB human TR gene sequences so that V and J genes could be assigned. Using the TCRdist pipeline, a later analysis assigned CDR3 sequences along with most-parsimonious VDJ recombination scenarios. In a later analysis, every TCR beta chain was defined by the combination of its CDR3 amino acid sequence and its V-gene family, and reads without a unique V-gene family were dropped. To address suspected cross-contamination and a sequencing artifact, a later analysis removed approximately 600 highly shared, low-generation-probability nucleotide sequences. A later analysis calculated a clonal expansion index for each public chain from normalized within-repertoire ranks of inferred template counts. In a later analysis, generation probabilities were computed with a VDJ recombination model fitted to out-of-frame rearrangements, and the resulting probabilities were checked against IGoR. In a later analysis, hypergeometric tests were used to score TCR-TCR, TCR-HLA and TCR-CMV co-occurrence, with a repertoire-size bias correction applied to TCR pairs. In a later analysis, false discovery rates were estimated by permuting HLA or CMV assignments 20 times. In a later analysis, co-occurring TCRs were grouped using DBSCAN, and TCRdist sequence similarity was added for clustering within HLA-allele-positive subsets. Co-occurrence clustering excluded repertoires with fewer than 30,000 or more than 120,000 public chains, plus five with anomalous nucleotide sharing. The clones in this table, taken by TCRdb from immuneACCESS, are in-frame only. Not every clone is retained; where verified, under half of the shortfall comes from an unresolved V gene, and the cause of the rest is unknown. D and trimming come from the DNA, and the V and J calls and clone size come from that table. The sample includes around 90,000 clones, with nearly 80% observed a single time. In total, the top ten clones hold 3% to 3.5% of the sample.

The cohort consisted of some 730 healthy bone marrow donors. All cohort members were sampled while nominally healthy, although unrecorded immune exposures were likely present. The donor tested CMV seronegative, placing the donor among the 350 or so seronegative members of the cohort. Each donor provided a peripheral blood sample, and peripheral blood mononuclear cells were used for TCR beta sequencing. The Qiagen DNeasy Blood Extraction Kit was used to extract genomic DNA from the blood cell samples. The CDR3 measures 14 amino acids from cysteine to phenylalanine. The only DNA kept is the CDR3, 42 bases in frame from the first base. Relative to germline, V is missing 3 bases and J is missing 4 bases, with 6 bases of the junction outside any gene match. Based on the germline V gene, the CDR1 and CDR2 sequences are MNHNS and SASEGT. A note on this clone: Its antigen is unknown. Base qualities were left out, and no much larger clone turns up one base away.

This chain is built from TRBV6-1 and TRBJ2-7; 7 central bases correspond to TRBD2. Sequencing was performed on PBMCs. The clonotype was recovered from a woman in her thirties or forties in good health and CMV-seronegative. The CDR3: CASSEMMGGYEQYF. The nucleotides read TGTGCCAGCAGTGAGATGATGGGGGGGTACGAGCAGTACTTC.